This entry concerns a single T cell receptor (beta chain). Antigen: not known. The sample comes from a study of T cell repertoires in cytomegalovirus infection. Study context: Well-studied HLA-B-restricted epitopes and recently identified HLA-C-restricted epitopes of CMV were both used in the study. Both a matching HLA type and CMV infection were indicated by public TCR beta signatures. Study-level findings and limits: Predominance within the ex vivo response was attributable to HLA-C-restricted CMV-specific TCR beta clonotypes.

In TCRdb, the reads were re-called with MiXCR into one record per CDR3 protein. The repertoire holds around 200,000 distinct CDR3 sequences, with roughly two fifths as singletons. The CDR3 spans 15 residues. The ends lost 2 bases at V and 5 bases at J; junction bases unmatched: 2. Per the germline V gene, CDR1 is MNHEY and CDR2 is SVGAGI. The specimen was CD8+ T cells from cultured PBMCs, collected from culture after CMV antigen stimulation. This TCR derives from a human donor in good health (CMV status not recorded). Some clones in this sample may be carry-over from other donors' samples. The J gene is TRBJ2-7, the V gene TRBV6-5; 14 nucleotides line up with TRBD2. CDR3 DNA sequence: TGTGCCAGCAGTTACGGGACTAGCGGGAGTGACGAGCAGTACTTC. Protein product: CASSYGTSGSDEQYF.